These 12 T cell receptor beta chains share one sample of origin, sequenced in a study of blood T cell repertoires in COVID-19 (dated by TCRdb to 2020 to 2021). Library method: the immunoSEQ multiplex PCR assay. Entries here come from immuneACCESS through TCRdb and include only in-frame sequences with V and J called. Some clones fail to appear in such tables; in the studies checked, an unresolved V gene covers under half of the shortfall, and the cause of the remainder is unknown. This sample lists just under 50,000 clones; 90% were detected once. The ten largest clones capture under 4.5% of the sample. Sequenced: peripheral blood. All receptors come from a human donor in a cohort sampled during active COVID-19.

The chain employs TRBV6-4 and TRBJ2-3, with D tentatively TRBD2 (6 bases). Deletions cut 2 bases from V and 0 bases from J, with 6 bases between. The CDR3 is made up of 14 amino acids. From germline, CDR1 is MRHNA and CDR2 SNTAGT. CDR3 region: CASSDRESTDTQYF. The CDR3 DNA reads as TGTGCCAGCAGTGACCGGGAGAGCACAGATACGCAGTATTTT.

The chain couples TRBV6-5 to TRBJ2-7; D remains ambiguous. The CDR3 covers 14 residues. Trimming left V 5 bases short and J 0 bases short, with 11 bases between. Germline assignment: CDR1 MNHEY and CDR2 SVGAGI. The CDR3 is CASSPAVSSYEQYV. The CDR3 DNA sequence: TGTGCCAGCAGTCCCGCCGTTAGCTCCTACGAGCAGTACGTC.

The gene calls are TRBV25-1 and TRBJ1-2; D is ambiguous. Germline V gives CDR1 MGHDK, CDR2 SYGVNS. This CDR3 region has 14 residues. Trimming shortened V by 1 base and J by 1 base, and 7 bases separated the two germline ends. CDR3 bases: TGTGCCAGCAGTGAATTTACCGGTAACTATGGCTACACCTTC. It specifies CASSEFTGNYGYTF.

The V and J genes are TRBV9 and TRBJ1-1; 8 positions agree with TRBD1. The CDR3 is 16 residues long. V lost 0 bases to trimming and J lost 6 bases; unmatched junction nucleotides: 10. CDR1 and CDR2 (germline): SGDLS, YYNGEE. CDR3 amino acids: CASSVGQGRGWAEAFF. CDR3 nucleotides: TGTGCCAGCAGCGTAGGACAGGGGAGGGGTTGGGCTGAAGCTTTCTTT.

The chain recombines TRBV5-4 with TRBJ1-2, with D perhaps TRBD1 (6 bases). The germline V and J ends were trimmed by 0 bases and 2 bases, with 8 bases remaining between them. The CDR3 is 14 residues long. Germline CDR1 reads SGHNT; CDR2 reads YYREEE (reference sequence). CDR3 coding DNA: TGTGCCAGCAGCTTGGGGCAGGGGAACTATGGCTACACCTTC. Residues: CASSLGQGNYGYTF.

The chain couples TRBV4-1 to TRBJ1-1, with 7 bases matching TRBD1. The J segment lost 1 base and the V segment lost 1 base, leaving 3 bases of the junction unmatched. CDR1 is MGHRA and CDR2 is YSYEKL in the germline V gene. The CDR3 covers 15 residues. CDR3 nucleotides: TGCGCCAGCAGCCAAGTGGCAGGGGGGAACACTGAAGCTTTCTTT. This codes for CASSQVAGGNTEAFF.

This sequence joins TRBV11-2 and TRBJ2-1, with 14 bases lining up with TRBD2. Germline CDR1 reads SGHAT; CDR2 reads FQNNGV. The CDR3 extends over 15 amino acids. Germline trimming cut 3 bases from V and 9 bases from J; bases unmatched to any gene: 4. CDR3 coding DNA: TGTGCCAGCAGCTTCGGGACTAGCGGGAGAATTGAGCAGTTCTTC. Translating gives CASSFGTSGRIEQFF.

The genes are TRBV4-1 and TRBJ1-1; D might be TRBD1 (6 bases). Germline CDR1 is MGHRA and CDR2 is YSYEKL. There are 16 residues in the CDR3. Between the trimmed V and J ends, which lost 2 bases and 6 bases, there was a span of 19 bases. CDR3 in amino acids: CASSQPVRGRVAEAFF. CDR3 nucleotides: TGCGCCAGCAGCCAACCGGTGCGGGGGCGCGTGGCTGAAGCTTTCTTT.

The chain carries TRBV14 and TRBJ1-2; TRBD1 might be the D (5 bases). CDR3 length: 14 residues. Trimming cost V 2 bases and J 4 bases, with 11 bases left between them. Germline loops: CDR1 SGHDN, CDR2 FVKESK. CDR3 DNA: TGTGCCAGCAGCCAACAGGGTTTTGGCTATGGCTACACCTTC. Translating gives CASSQQGFGYGYTF.

J is TRBJ1-6 and V is TRBV5-4; 7 bases match TRBD1. Germline CDR1 and CDR2: SGHNT and YYREEE (reference sequence). The CDR3 covers 15 residues. Losses at the gene ends were 4 bases for V and 13 bases for J; bases not matched to a gene: 14. The CDR3: CASSPLGQPKAPLHF. CDR3 DNA: TGTGCCAGCAGCCCCCTGGGACAGCCGAAGGCGCCCCTCCACTTT.

The chain joins TRBV12-3 or TRBV12-4 to TRBJ1-5; D is uncertain. V was cut by 5 bases and J by 3 bases, with 8 bases left in between. The CDR3 sequence is 13 residues long. The CDR3 here is CASSGGVNQPQHF. The CDR3, as DNA: TGTGCCAGCAGTGGCGGGGTCAATCAGCCCCAGCATTTT.

CDR3 sequence (DNA): TGTGCCAGCAGAACACAGGGTAACGGGGAGCTGTTTTTT. Amino acids: CASRTQGNGELFF. The chain joins TRBV27 to TRBJ2-2, with a possible D match to TRBD1 (6 bases). Germline V gene lookup returns CDR1 MNHEY and CDR2 SMNVEV (reference sequence). V was pared by 6 bases and J by 7 bases, with 12 bases between. The CDR3 has 13 amino acids.